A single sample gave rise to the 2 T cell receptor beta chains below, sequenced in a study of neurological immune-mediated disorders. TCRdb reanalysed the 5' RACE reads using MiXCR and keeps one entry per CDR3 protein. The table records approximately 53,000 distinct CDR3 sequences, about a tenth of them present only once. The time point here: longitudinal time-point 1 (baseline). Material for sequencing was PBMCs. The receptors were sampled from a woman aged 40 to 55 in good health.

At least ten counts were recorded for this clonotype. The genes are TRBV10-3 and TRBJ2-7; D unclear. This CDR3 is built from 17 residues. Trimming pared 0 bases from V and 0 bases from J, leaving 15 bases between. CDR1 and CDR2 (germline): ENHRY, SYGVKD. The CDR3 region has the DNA TGTGCCATCAGTGAGTCGAGGCTACTCTCCCTCTCCTACGAGCAGTACTTC. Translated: CAISESRLLSLSYEQYF.

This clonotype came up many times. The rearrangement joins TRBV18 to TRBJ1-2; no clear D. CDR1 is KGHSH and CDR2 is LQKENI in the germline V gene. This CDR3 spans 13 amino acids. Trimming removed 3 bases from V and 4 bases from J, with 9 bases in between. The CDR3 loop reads CASSPDQVYGYTF. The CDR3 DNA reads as TGTGCCAGCTCACCCGACCAGGTCTATGGCTACACCTTC.